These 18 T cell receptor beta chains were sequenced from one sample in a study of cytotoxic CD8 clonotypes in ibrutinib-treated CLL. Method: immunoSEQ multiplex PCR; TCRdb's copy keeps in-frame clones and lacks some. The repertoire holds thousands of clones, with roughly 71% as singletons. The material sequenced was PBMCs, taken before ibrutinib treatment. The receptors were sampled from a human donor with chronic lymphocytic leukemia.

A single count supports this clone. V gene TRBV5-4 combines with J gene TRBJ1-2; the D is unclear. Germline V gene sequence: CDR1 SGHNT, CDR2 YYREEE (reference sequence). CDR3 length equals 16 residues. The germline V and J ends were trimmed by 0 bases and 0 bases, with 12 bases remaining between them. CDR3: CASSLGLGRTNYGYTF. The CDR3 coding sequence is TGTGCCAGCAGCTTGGGTTTGGGGAGAACTAACTATGGCTACACCTTC.

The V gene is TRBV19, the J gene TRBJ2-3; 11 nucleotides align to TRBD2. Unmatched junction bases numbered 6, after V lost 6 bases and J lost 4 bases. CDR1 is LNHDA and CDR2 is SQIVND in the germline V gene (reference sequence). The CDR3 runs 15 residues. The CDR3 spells CASSPSGRLADTQYF. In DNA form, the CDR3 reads TGTGCCAGTAGCCCTAGCGGGAGGCTGGCAGATACGCAGTATTTT.

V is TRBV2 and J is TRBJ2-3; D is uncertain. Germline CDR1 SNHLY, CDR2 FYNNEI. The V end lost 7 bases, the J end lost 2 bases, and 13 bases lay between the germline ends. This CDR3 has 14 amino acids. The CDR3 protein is CASKAWDYTDTQYF. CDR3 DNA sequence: TGTGCCAGCAAAGCGTGGGATTACACAGATACGCAGTATTTT.

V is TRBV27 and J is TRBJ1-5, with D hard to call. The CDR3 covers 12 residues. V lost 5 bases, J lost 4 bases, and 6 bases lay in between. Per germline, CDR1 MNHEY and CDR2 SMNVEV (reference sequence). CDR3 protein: CASSTQNQPQHF. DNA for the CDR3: TGTGCCAGCAGTACCCAAAATCAGCCCCAGCATTTT.

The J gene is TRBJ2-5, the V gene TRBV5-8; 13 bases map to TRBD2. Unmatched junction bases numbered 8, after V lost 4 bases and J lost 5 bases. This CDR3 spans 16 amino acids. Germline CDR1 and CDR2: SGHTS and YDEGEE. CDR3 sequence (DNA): TGTGCCAGCAGCCCCTGGACTAGCGGGAGCGGTGAGACCCAGTACTTC. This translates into CASSPWTSGSGETQYF.

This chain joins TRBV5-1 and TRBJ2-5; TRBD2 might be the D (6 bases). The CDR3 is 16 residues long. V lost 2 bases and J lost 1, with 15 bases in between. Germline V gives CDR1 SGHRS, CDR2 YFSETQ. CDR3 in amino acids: CASSLGVLGGQETQYF. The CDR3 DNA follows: TGCGCCAGCAGCTTAGGAGTTTTGGGGGGCCAAGAGACCCAGTACTTC.

The CDR3 DNA is TGTGCCAGCAGCAAACCGACCCTCCGGGACAGGGGGTACAATCAGCCCCAGCATTTT. It encodes CASSKPTLRDRGYNQPQHF. The V and J genes are TRBV21-1 and TRBJ1-5; TRBD1, the D gene given by the table, was not confirmed from the DNA. TRBV21-1 is flagged as a pseudogene. The CDR3 is 19 amino acids.

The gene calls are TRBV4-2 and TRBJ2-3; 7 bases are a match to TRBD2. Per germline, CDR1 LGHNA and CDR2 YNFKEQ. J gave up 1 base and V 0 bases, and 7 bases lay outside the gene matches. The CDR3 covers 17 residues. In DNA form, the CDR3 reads TGTGCCAGCAGCCAAGACCCCCCCGCGGGAGGCACAGATACGCAGTATTTT. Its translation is CASSQDPPAGGTDTQYF.

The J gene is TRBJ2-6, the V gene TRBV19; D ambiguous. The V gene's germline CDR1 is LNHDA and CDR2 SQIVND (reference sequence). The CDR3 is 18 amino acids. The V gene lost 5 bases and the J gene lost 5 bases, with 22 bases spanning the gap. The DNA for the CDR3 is TGTGCCAGTAGTGTATTAACGACATCACAAAGTCGGGCCAACGTCCTGACTTTC. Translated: CASSVLTTSQSRANVLTF. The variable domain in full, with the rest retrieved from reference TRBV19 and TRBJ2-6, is DGGITQSPKYLFRKEGQNVTLSCEQNLNHDAMYWYRQDPGQGLRLIYYSQIVNDFQKGDIAEGYSVSREKKESFPLTVTSAQKNPTAFYLCASSVLTTSQSRANVLTFGAGSRLTVL.

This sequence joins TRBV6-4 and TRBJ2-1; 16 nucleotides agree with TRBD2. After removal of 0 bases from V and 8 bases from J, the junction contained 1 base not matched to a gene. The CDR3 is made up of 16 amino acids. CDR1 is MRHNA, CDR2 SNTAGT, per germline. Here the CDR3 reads CASSDSGLAGGHEQFF. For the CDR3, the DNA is TGTGCCAGCAGTGACTCGGGACTAGCGGGAGGGCATGAGCAGTTCTTC.

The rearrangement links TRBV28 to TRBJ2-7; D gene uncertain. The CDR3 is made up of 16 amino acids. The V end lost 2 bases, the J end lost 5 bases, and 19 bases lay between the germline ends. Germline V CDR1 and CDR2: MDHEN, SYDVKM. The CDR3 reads CASSLGIAWGIHEQYF. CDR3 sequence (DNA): TGTGCCAGCAGTTTAGGAATCGCCTGGGGAATCCACGAGCAGTACTTC.

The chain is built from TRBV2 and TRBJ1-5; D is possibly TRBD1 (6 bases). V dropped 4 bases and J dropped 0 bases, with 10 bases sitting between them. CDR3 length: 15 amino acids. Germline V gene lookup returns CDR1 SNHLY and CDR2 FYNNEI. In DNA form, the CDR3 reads TGTGCCAGCAGTGCAGGGGACGGTAGCAATCAGCCCCAGCATTTT. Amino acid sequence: CASSAGDGSNQPQHF.

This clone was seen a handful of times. The CDR3 sequence is CASSRPDRTYEQYF. Here the CDR3 DNA reads TGTGCCAGCAGCAGACCGGACCGCACCTACGAGCAGTACTTC. This sequence joins TRBV21-1 and TRBJ2-7. TRBV21-1 is tagged as a pseudogene. This CDR3 is 14 amino acids long.

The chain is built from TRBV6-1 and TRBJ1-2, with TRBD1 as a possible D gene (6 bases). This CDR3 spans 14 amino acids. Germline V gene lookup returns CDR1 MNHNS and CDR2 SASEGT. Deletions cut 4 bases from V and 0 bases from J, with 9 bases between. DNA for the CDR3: TGTGCCAGCAGTGTGGGGGGCTCTAACTATGGCTACACCTTC. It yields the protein CASSVGGSNYGYTF.

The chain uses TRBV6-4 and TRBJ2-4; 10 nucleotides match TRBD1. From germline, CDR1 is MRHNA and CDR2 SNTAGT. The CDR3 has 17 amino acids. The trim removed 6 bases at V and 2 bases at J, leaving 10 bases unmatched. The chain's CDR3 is CASRDRGDLLTKNIQYF. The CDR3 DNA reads TGTGCCAGCAGGGACAGGGGGGATTTGCTTACCAAAAACATTCAGTACTTC.

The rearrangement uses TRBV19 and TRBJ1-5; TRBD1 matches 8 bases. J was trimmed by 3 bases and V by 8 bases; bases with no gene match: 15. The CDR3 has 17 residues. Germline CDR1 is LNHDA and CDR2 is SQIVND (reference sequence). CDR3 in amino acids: CASSRDRWLGPNQPQHF. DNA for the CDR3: TGTGCCAGTTCCCGGGACAGGTGGTTGGGGCCCAATCAGCCCCAGCATTTT.

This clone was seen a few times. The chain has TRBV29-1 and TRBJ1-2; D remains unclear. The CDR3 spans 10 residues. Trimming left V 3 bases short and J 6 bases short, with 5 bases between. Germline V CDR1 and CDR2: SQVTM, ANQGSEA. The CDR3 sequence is CSVDGDGYTF. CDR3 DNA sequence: TGCAGCGTTGACGGGGATGGCTACACCTTC.

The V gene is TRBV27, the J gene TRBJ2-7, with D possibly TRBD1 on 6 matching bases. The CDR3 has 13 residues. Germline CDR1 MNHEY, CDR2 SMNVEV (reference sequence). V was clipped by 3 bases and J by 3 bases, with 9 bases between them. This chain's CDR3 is CASSFGQSYEQYF. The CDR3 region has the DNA TGTGCCAGCAGTTTCGGACAGAGCTACGAGCAGTACTTC.